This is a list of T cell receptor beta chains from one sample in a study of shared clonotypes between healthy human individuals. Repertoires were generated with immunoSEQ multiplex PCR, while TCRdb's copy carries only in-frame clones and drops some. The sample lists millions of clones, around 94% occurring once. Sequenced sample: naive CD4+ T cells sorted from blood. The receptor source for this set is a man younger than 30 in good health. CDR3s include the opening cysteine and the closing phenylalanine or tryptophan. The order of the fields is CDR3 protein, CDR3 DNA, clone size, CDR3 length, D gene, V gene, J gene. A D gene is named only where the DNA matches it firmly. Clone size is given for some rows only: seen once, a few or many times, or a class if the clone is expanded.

CASSPTGSGANVLTF	TGTGCCAGCAGTCCGACAGGGTCTGGGGCCAACGTCCTGACTTTC	NA	15	TRBD1	TRBV28	TRBJ2-6
CASSLSPRQGGNEQFF	TGCGCCAGCAGCTTATCCCCGAGACAGGGGGGGAATGAGCAGTTCTTC	NA	16	TRBD1	TRBV5-1	TRBJ2-1
CASSSSGPGDTQYF	TGTGCCAGCAGTTCGTCGGGGCCTGGAGATACGCAGTATTTT	once	14	NA	TRBV28	TRBJ2-3
CASSPRDQGATDTQYF	TGCGCCAGCAGCCCCAGGGACCAGGGGGCCACAGATACGCAGTATTTT	once	16	TRBD1	TRBV5-1	TRBJ2-3
CASRNPGEKLFF	TGTGCCAGCAGGAATCCGGGTGAAAAACTGTTTTTT	NA	12	NA	TRBV6-1	TRBJ1-4
CSVEALGEKLFF	TGCAGCGTTGAAGCTTTGGGGGAAAAACTGTTTTTT	once	12	NA	TRBV29-1	TRBJ1-4
CASSLGGGVTDTQYF	TGTGCCAGCAGCTTGGGGGGAGGGGTCACAGATACGCAGTATTTT	NA	15	TRBD2	TRBV5-4	TRBJ2-3
CASSQAARIPFTEFYEQYF	TGTGCCAGCAGCCAAGCGGCCAGGATCCCGTTTACTGAGTTCTACGAGCAGTACTTC	NA	19	NA	TRBV14	TRBJ2-7
CASSDSSGRSF	TGTGCCAGCAGTGACTCTAGCGGGAGGTCCTTC	NA	11	TRBD2	TRBV6-5	TRBJ2-7
CASGVAGWRSYNEQFF	TGTGCTAGTGGAGTAGCGGGATGGAGGTCCTACAATGAGCAGTTCTTC	NA	16	TRBD2	TRBV12-5	TRBJ2-1
CASSPWTRDNSPLHF	TGTGCCAGCAGCCCATGGACCAGGGATAATTCACCCCTCCACTTT	NA	15	NA	TRBV5-5	TRBJ1-6
CASSLAVAVPNEKLFF	TGTGCCAGCAGCTTGGCCGTGGCAGTACCTAATGAAAAACTGTTTTTT	NA	16	NA	TRBV5-5	TRBJ1-4
CASSPQSNYGYTF	TGCGCCAGCAGCCCCCAGTCTAACTATGGCTACACCTTC	NA	13	NA	TRBV5-1	TRBJ1-2
CASSTTGIEQYF	TGCGCCAGCAGCACGACAGGGATCGAGCAGTACTTC	few	12	TRBD1	TRBV5-1	TRBJ2-7
CASSQAQYGVGESPLHF	TGTGCCAGCAGCCAAGCACAGTACGGGGTTGGAGAATCACCCCTCCACTTT	NA	17	NA	TRBV4-2	TRBJ1-6
CASSLELPPSNGNTIYF	TGTGCCAGCAGCTTAGAGCTTCCGCCATCGAACGGAAACACCATATATTTT	NA	17	NA	TRBV11-3	TRBJ1-3
CAWARGGPSYEQYF	TGTGCCTGGGCGAGGGGAGGGCCTTCCTACGAGCAGTACTTC	NA	14	TRBD2	TRBV30	TRBJ2-7
CASRAGTGGAGGYTF	TGTGCCAGCAGAGCCGGGACAGGGGGCGCAGGGGGCTACACCTTC	NA	15	TRBD1	TRBV27	TRBJ1-2
CASSQEAGGDVPSNYGYTF	TGTGCCAGCAGCCAAGAGGCCGGGGGGGACGTCCCTTCTAACTATGGCTACACCTTC	NA	19	NA	TRBV14	TRBJ1-2
CASSLGGVRDYGYTF	TGTGCCAGCAGCTTAGGGGGGGTTAGAGACTATGGCTACACCTTC	NA	15	NA	TRBV7-6	TRBJ1-2
CATSRVGGGTEAFF	TGTGCCACCAGCAGAGTAGGGGGCGGGACTGAAGCTTTCTTT	NA	14	TRBD1	TRBV15	TRBJ1-1
CASRGTYNEQFF	TGCGCCAGCAGAGGGACGTACAATGAGCAGTTCTTC	NA	12	NA	TRBV10-2	TRBJ2-1
CSLGDPWGQGTISYEQFF	TGCAGCCTGGGGGACCCCTGGGGACAGGGGACGATATCATATGAGCAGTTCTTC	NA	18	TRBD1	TRBV29-1	TRBJ2-1
CASSSGPPYNEQFF	TGTGCCAGCAGCTCCGGGCCTCCCTACAATGAGCAGTTCTTC	NA	14	NA	TRBV11-2	TRBJ2-1
CASSIGTGVGNQPQHF	TGTGCCAGTAGTATCGGGACAGGGGTTGGCAATCAGCCCCAGCATTTT	NA	16	TRBD1	TRBV19	TRBJ1-5
CASRGPSWGNTQYF	TGTGCCAGCAGGGGGCCTAGCTGGGGAAATACGCAGTATTTT	NA	14	NA	TRBV2	TRBJ2-3
CASSPETGVYTEAFF	TGTGCCAGCAGTCCTGAAACAGGGGTGTACACTGAAGCTTTCTTT	NA	15	TRBD1	TRBV2	TRBJ1-1
CASSPSDRGTRYEQYF	TGTGCCAGCAGTCCCTCGGACAGGGGAACAAGGTACGAGCAGTACTTC	few	16	TRBD1	TRBV28	TRBJ2-7
CAWSLGGGSNYEQYF	TGTGCCTGGTCCCTTGGCGGGGGGTCCAACTACGAGCAGTACTTC	NA	15	TRBD2	TRBV30	TRBJ2-7
CASSLMGGQPQHF	TGTGCCAGCAGCTTAATGGGAGGCCAGCCCCAGCATTTT	once	13	NA	TRBV7-3	TRBJ1-5
CATLADSTDTQYF	TGTGCCACCTTAGCGGATAGCACAGATACGCAGTATTTT	NA	13	NA	TRBV10-3	TRBJ2-3
CASSPQVPGQPQHF	TGTGCCAGTAGTCCGCAAGTACCAGGGCAGCCCCAGCATTTT	NA	14	NA	TRBV19	TRBJ1-5
CASSRPTVGGETQYF	TGTGCCAGCAGTCGGCCGACTGTCGGGGGGGAGACCCAGTACTTC	NA	15	TRBD2	TRBV6-6	TRBJ2-5
CASSSDRGYQPQHF	TGTGCCAGCAGCTCGGACAGGGGCTATCAGCCCCAGCATTTT	NA	14	TRBD1	TRBV7-2	TRBJ1-5
CASRGLAGKGTDTQYF	TGTGCCAGCAGAGGACTAGCGGGAAAGGGCACAGATACGCAGTATTTT	once	16	TRBD2	TRBV2	TRBJ2-3
CASRSATRAVTGELFF	TGTGCCAGCAGGTCTGCGACCAGGGCTGTCACCGGGGAGCTGTTTTTT	NA	16	NA	TRBV13	TRBJ2-2
CASSQDTRRKETQYF	TGTGCCAGCAGCCAAGATACGAGACGAAAAGAGACCCAGTACTTC	NA	15	NA	TRBV14	TRBJ2-5
CASSGRDSNQPQHF	TGTGCCAGTTCGGGTAGGGATAGCAATCAGCCCCAGCATTTT	NA	14	NA	TRBV27	TRBJ1-5
CASRGVFNGANVLTF	TGCGCCAGCAGAGGAGTTTTTAATGGGGCCAACGTCCTGACTTTC	NA	15	NA	TRBV4-1	TRBJ2-6
CASSESGAGAREQYF	TGTGCCAGCAGTGAAAGTGGAGCGGGAGCACGCGAGCAGTACTTC	NA	15	TRBD2	TRBV25-1	TRBJ2-7
CAWSPGQFYEQYF	TGTGCCTGGAGTCCGGGACAGTTCTACGAGCAGTACTTC	NA	13	TRBD1	TRBV30	TRBJ2-7
CAISGGIPEKLFF	TGTGCCATCAGTGGGGGGATCCCTGAAAAACTGTTTTTT	NA	13	NA	TRBV10-3	TRBJ1-4
CASSLEENTEAFF	TGCGCCAGCAGCTTGGAAGAGAACACTGAAGCTTTCTTT	NA	13	NA	TRBV5-1	TRBJ1-1
CASSLEDGFFEVTEAFF	TGTGCCAGCAGCTTGGAGGACGGATTCTTCGAAGTGACTGAAGCTTTCTTT	NA	17	NA	TRBV11-2	TRBJ1-1
CASSTRDSGEQYF	TGTGCCAGCAGCACCCGGGACTCGGGGGAGCAGTACTTC	NA	13	NA	TRBV7-2	TRBJ2-7
CAWSVRAAGRNQPQHF	TGTGCCTGGAGTGTGCGTGCGGCAGGGCGAAATCAGCCCCAGCATTTT	few	16	NA	TRBV30	TRBJ1-5